These 9 T cell receptor beta chains originate from one sample sequenced in a study of control samples from healthy donors and cancer patients. Here immunoSEQ multiplex PCR was the method, and the copy in TCRdb shows in-frame clones only, minus some. The sample carries approximately 49,000 clones, more than 70% recorded once. Sequenced: PBMCs. These receptors all come from a middle-aged man with colorectal cancer.

The chain employs TRBV6-5 and TRBJ2-6; D is unclear. V lost 7 bases, J lost 2 bases, and 9 bases lay in between. The CDR3 loop spans 14 amino acids. The germline V gene has CDR1 MNHEY and CDR2 SVGAGI. CDR3 protein: CASTGQTGANVLTF. The CDR3 DNA is TGTGCCAGCACAGGTCAAACTGGGGCCAACGTCCTGACTTTC.

The V and J genes are TRBV27 and TRBJ2-3, with D maybe TRBD2 (5 bases). The ends were cut back, 7 bases at V and 0 bases at J, with 11 bases in the middle. The CDR3 contains 14 residues. Per the germline V gene, CDR1 is MNHEY and CDR2 is SMNVEV (reference sequence). The CDR3 coding sequence is TGTGCCAGCAAAGCGCGGGTTAGCACAGATACGCAGTATTTT. Its translation is CASKARVSTDTQYF.

This sequence joins TRBV7-2 and TRBJ2-5, with a weak D call TRBD1 (5 bases). V was cut by 2 bases and J by 2 bases, with 6 bases left in between. The germline gives CDR1 SGHTA, CDR2 FQGNSA. The CDR3 covers 13 residues. CDR3 DNA sequence: TGTGCCAGCAGCTTATACAGGCAAGAGACCCAGTACTTC. It yields the protein CASSLYRQETQYF.

This clone was seen only once. J is TRBJ1-1 and V is TRBV6-1; D gene unclear. The CDR3 extends over 14 amino acids. CDR1 MNHNS and CDR2 SASEGT come from the germline V gene. Trimming took off 2 bases at V and 1 base at J, with 8 bases between the two ends. The CDR3 region has the DNA TGTGCCAGCAGTGAAAAAGGCGGGAACACTGAAGCTTTCTTT. Translated: CASSEKGGNTEAFF.

The V call is TRBV5-6, the J call TRBJ2-2; D gene uncertain. Germline V gives CDR1 SGHDT, CDR2 YYEEEE. The CDR3 spans 16 residues. V lost 2 bases and J lost 5, with 16 bases in between. For the CDR3, the DNA is TGTGCCAGCAGCTTCATGAAGGGTGTCGGAACCGGGGAGCTGTTTTTT. Translation: CASSFMKGVGTGELFF.

The rearrangement joins TRBV4-3 to TRBJ1-3; 8 bases match TRBD1. Per germline, CDR1 LGHNA and CDR2 YSLEER. The CDR3 spans 16 residues. V was clipped by 4 bases and J by 2 bases; unmatched bases: 7. The CDR3, as DNA: TGCGCCAGCAGCCGACATAAACAGGGGGCTGGAAACACCATATATTTT. Its translation: CASSRHKQGAGNTIYF.

The chain joins TRBV27 to TRBJ2-7, with TRBD1 identical over 9 bases. Germline lookup yields CDR1 MNHEY and CDR2 SMNVEV (reference sequence). V lost 5 bases and J lost 5; bases outside the gene matches: 7. This CDR3 is built from 14 residues. Here the CDR3 reads CASSAGTGRHEQYF. CDR3 DNA sequence: TGTGCCAGCAGTGCCGGGACAGGGAGACACGAGCAGTACTTC.

This chain joins TRBV2 and TRBJ1-1; 10 nucleotides align to TRBD1. This CDR3 has 15 residues. The germline V gene encodes CDR1 SNHLY and CDR2 FYNNEI. The V gene end was trimmed by 5 bases and the J gene end by 4 bases; junction bases not matched to a gene: 7. CDR3 amino acids: CASSRQGALGTEAFF. For the CDR3, the DNA is TGTGCCAGCAGTAGACAGGGGGCCCTTGGCACTGAAGCTTTCTTT.

The chain uses TRBV20-1 and TRBJ2-7; no reliable D call. CDR3 length: 11 residues. Germline CDR1 and CDR2: DFQATT and SNEGSKA (reference sequence). Trimming left V 3 bases short and J 2 bases short, with 5 bases between. CDR3 loop: CSASRTYEQYF. CDR3 bases: TGCAGTGCTAGTAGGACCTACGAGCAGTACTTC.